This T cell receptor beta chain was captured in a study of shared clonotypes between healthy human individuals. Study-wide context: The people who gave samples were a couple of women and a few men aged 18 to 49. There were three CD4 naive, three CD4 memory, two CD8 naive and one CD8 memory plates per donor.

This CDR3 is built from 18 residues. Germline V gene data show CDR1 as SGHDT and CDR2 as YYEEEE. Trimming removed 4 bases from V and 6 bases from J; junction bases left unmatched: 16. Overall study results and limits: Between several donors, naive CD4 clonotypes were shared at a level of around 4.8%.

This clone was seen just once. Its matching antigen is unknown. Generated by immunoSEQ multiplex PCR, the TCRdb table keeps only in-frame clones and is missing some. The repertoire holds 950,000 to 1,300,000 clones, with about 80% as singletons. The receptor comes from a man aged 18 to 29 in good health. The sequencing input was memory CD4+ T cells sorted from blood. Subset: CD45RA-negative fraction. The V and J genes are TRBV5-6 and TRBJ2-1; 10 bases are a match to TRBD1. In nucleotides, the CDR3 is TGTGCCAGCAGCCGACCGTTCTTAGACAGGGGGCTAGGCAATGAGCAGTTCTTC. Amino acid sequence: CASSRPFLDRGLGNEQFF.